Detailed here is one TCR beta chain. What it recognizes is unknown. This sample was taken from a study of shared clonotypes between healthy human individuals. In replicate PCRs of sorted subsets, roughly 200 ng DNA, approximately 32,000 T cell genomes, was used. Sequencing was performed with immunoSEQ multiplex PCR; in TCRdb, only in-frame clones are kept and a portion is missing. The data show some 1 million clones, roughly 80% seen once. Study-wide results and limits: Lower generation probabilities were found for non-shared clonotypes than for those shared by all four donors. The expectation was that sequencing depth would affect clonotype sharing among donors. Larger richness was generally estimated for naive than memory subsets.

The V gene lost 0 bases and the J gene lost 0 bases, with 9 bases spanning the gap. CDR3 length: 16 amino acids. CDR1 is LNHDA, CDR2 SQIVND, per germline (reference sequence). The sequence was obtained from a man between 18 and 29 years old in good health. Sequencing input: memory CD4+ T cells sorted from blood. Described subset: CD45RA-negative fraction. The chain employs TRBV19 and TRBJ1-5, with D maybe TRBD1 (5 bases). CDR3 in DNA: TGTGCCAGTAGTATAGACTTGGGGGATAGCAATCAGCCCCAGCATTTT. This codes for CASSIDLGDSNQPQHF.